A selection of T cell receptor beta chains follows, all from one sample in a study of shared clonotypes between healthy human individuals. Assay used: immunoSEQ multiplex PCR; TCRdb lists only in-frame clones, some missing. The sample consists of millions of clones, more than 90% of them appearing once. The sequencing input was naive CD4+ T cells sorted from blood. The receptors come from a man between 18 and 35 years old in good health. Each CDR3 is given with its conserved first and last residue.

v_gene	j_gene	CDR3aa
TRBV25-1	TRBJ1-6	CASSEYQTANSPLHF
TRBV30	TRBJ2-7	CAMKQGYEQYF
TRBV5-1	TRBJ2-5	CASSPAGAGETQYF
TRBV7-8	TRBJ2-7	CASSLVLGEQYF
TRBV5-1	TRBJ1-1	CASSSGNTEAFF
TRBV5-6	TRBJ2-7	CASSSIAGGHREQYF
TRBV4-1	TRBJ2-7	CASRGLVRLLFYEQYF
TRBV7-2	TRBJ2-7	CASSWTVASAYEQYF
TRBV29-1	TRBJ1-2	CSVQAGGSGYTF
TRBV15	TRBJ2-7	CATSRPITGQGTYEQYF
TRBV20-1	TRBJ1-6	CSGGDSRPLHF
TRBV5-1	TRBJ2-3	CASSLIPANPDTQYF
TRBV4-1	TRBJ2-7	CASSQDLGLLGEQYF
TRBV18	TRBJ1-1	CASSPRGTQGMNTEAFF
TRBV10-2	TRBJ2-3	CASSESGGSADTQYF
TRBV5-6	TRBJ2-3	CASSSPPLAGGTDTQYF
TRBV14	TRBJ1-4	CASSQDRGQVNEKLFF
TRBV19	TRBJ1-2	CASRGGQADHYGYTF
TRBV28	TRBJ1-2	CASTRDMDYGYTF
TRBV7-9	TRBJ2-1	CASRIAQGQFF
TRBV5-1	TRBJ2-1	CASSTILAGEEFF
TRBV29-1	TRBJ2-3	CSVLAGVGTDTQYF
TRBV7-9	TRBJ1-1	CASKQGLNTEAFF
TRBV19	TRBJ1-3	CASSIMGLLSSGNTIYF
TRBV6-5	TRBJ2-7	CASIGIGGGNEQYF
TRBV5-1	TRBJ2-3	CASSLALAGDTDTQYF
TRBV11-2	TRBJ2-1	CASSLSLAGSYNEQFF
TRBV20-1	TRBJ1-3	CSARDGLKMHF
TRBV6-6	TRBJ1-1	CASRQPPGEFTEAFF
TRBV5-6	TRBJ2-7	CASLRRGLYYEQYF
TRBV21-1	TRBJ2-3	CASSWGPGSSADTQYF
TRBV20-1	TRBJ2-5	CSARGGETQYF
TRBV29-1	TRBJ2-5	CSALDRHQETQYF
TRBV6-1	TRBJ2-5	CASNRLLETQYF
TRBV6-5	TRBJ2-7	CASRRSAAEQYF
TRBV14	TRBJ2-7	CASSRSLDGFSYEQYF
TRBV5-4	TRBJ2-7	CASSKTGSYEQYF
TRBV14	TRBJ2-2	CASSQAMIGELFF